This TCR beta chain was captured in a study of OX40 agonist ivuxolimab in advanced cancers. Looking at the study overall: Dosing consisted of intravenous ivuxolimab at 0.01 to 10 mg/kg every 2 weeks.

V gave up 5 bases and J gave up 5 bases, with 15 bases separating them. The germline V gene has CDR1 MNHNY and CDR2 SVGAGI (reference sequence). This CDR3 has 15 residues. Clones were read by immunoSEQ multiplex PCR, and TCRdb kept only the in-frame ones, dropping some. Of some 9,800 clones in the sample, approximately 70% were seen once. This sequence originates from an adult with an advanced solid tumor such as melanoma, head and neck, liver or kidney cancer. The gene calls are TRBV6-6 and TRBJ2-2, with D uncertain. Here the sequenced sample was CD4+ or CD8+ T cells sorted from blood, taken in a trial of the OX40 agonist ivuxolimab. The CDR3 DNA follows: TGTGCCAGCAGTCCCTCAGGCCCGAGGACCGGGGAGCTGTTTTTT. This sequence encodes CASSPSGPRTGELFF.